The next 26 T cell receptor beta chains were all read from a single sample in a study of cytomegalovirus exposure and HLA in healthy donors. The PCR ran on 60 Vbeta and 13 Jbeta primers. Profiled with immunoSEQ multiplex PCR; TCRdb holds only in-frame clones, not every one. The sample includes 130,000 to 150,000 clones. Sequences were obtained from PBMCs. The receptors derive from a man between 35 and 55 years old in good health and CMV-seronegative.

The gene calls are TRBV7-2 and TRBJ1-1; D call uncertain. The CDR3 totals 15 residues. Germline V gene data show CDR1 as SGHTA and CDR2 as FQGNSA. V was pared by 2 bases and J by 0 bases, with 10 bases between. The CDR3 is CASSLPPTMNTEAFF. As DNA, the CDR3 is TGTGCCAGCAGCTTACCCCCTACTATGAACACTGAAGCTTTCTTT.

The chain has TRBV9 and TRBJ2-3; D gene uncertain. V lost 2 bases to trimming and J lost 0 bases, with 13 bases between them. The CDR3 contains 16 residues. Germline CDR1 reads SGDLS; CDR2 reads YYNGEE. CDR3 amino acids: CASSVGRSPSTDTQYF. Here the CDR3 DNA reads TGTGCCAGCAGCGTTGGTCGGAGCCCTAGCACAGATACGCAGTATTTT.

The chain links TRBV7-2 to TRBJ2-3, with 11 bases matching TRBD2. Losses at the gene ends were 1 base for V and 4 bases for J; bases not matched to a gene: 4. CDR3 size: 16 residues. The germline CDR1 and CDR2 sequences are SGHTA and FQGNSA. CDR3 DNA: TGTGCCAGCAGCTTAGGACTAGCGGGGTTGGCAGATACGCAGTATTTT. Translation gives CASSLGLAGLADTQYF.

The chain uses TRBV19 and TRBJ2-6, with D unclear. The CDR3 contains 18 residues. Germline V gives CDR1 LNHDA, CDR2 SQIVND (reference sequence). Trimming removed 3 bases at V and 0 bases at J, with 15 bases between. The CDR3 reads CASSIATSLFSGANVLTF. The CDR3 DNA reads TGTGCCAGTAGTATTGCAACTTCCTTATTCTCTGGGGCCAACGTCCTGACTTTC.

CDR3 sequence: CASSGGQGNEQYF. CDR3 in DNA: TGTGCCAGCAGCGGCGGACAGGGCAACGAGCAGTACTTC. This sequence joins TRBV9 and TRBJ2-7, with 8 bases lining up with TRBD1. CDR1 is SGDLS and CDR2 is YYNGEE in the germline V gene. After removal of 3 bases from V and 5 bases from J, the junction contained 4 bases not matched to a gene. This CDR3 has 13 amino acids.

The CDR3, as DNA: TGCGCCAGCAGCCAAGATTCAGGGGTAAACACCATATATTTT. As protein: CASSQDSGVNTIYF. This chain connects TRBV4-1 to TRBJ1-3; D is perhaps TRBD1 (6 bases). CDR3 length: 14 amino acids. V lost 0 bases and J lost 6, with 9 bases in between. Germline values: CDR1 MGHRA, CDR2 YSYEKL.

The chain joins TRBV2 to TRBJ2-7; D may be TRBD2 (5 bases). Trimming removed 7 bases at V and 0 bases at J, with 16 bases between. This CDR3 is built from 15 residues. CDR1 SNHLY and CDR2 FYNNEI come from the germline V gene. The CDR3 loop reads CASKISASGSYEQYF. In DNA form, the CDR3 reads TGTGCCAGCAAAATCTCTGCCAGCGGCTCCTACGAGCAGTACTTC.

The gene calls are TRBV4-3 and TRBJ1-4; D ambiguous. The CDR3 is 15 residues long. Germline V gene data show CDR1 as LGHNA and CDR2 as YSLEER. The V end was cut by 1 base, the J end by 3 bases, with 9 bases between. CDR3 protein: CASSQGGQANEKLFF. The CDR3 DNA reads TGCGCCAGCAGCCAAGGCGGGCAGGCTAATGAAAAACTGTTTTTT.

This chain joins TRBV19 and TRBJ2-2; possibly TRBD1 for D (6 bases). The CDR3 has 15 residues. CDR1 and CDR2 (germline): LNHDA, SQIVND (reference sequence). The ends were cut back, 7 bases at V and 1 base at J, with 13 bases in the middle. Written as DNA, the CDR3 is TGTGCCAGTACGGACGGACAGCTGAACACCGGGGAGCTGTTTTTT. This encodes CASTDGQLNTGELFF.

The V call is TRBV7-3, the J call TRBJ1-5; 7 positions agree with TRBD1. Germline-derived CDR1 and CDR2 are SGHTA and FQGTGA. V lost 6 bases to trimming and J lost 6 bases; unmatched junction nucleotides: 5. The CDR3 runs to 13 residues. CDR3 residues: CASRATGTQPQHF. In nucleotides, the CDR3 is TGTGCCAGCAGGGCGACAGGGACTCAGCCCCAGCATTTT.

This chain joins TRBV19 and TRBJ1-2; 8 bases agree with TRBD1. Per germline, CDR1 LNHDA and CDR2 SQIVND (reference sequence). The CDR3 is 14 residues long. With 5 bases clipped from V and 8 bases from J, the junction kept 10 bases outside the gene matches. The CDR3 protein is CASSLGQARRGYTF. The CDR3 DNA sequence: TGTGCCAGTAGTTTGGGACAGGCCCGTCGAGGCTACACCTTC.

V usage is TRBV6-6 and J usage is TRBJ2-3; D not resolved. The V gene's germline CDR1 is MNHNY and CDR2 SVGAGI (reference sequence). The V and J ends lost 0 bases and 5 bases respectively, with 9 bases between them. This CDR3 spans 14 amino acids. The CDR3 loop reads CASSYSSAEDTQYF. The CDR3 nucleotides read TGTGCCAGCAGTTACTCGTCTGCAGAAGATACGCAGTATTTT.

The genes are TRBV14 and TRBJ1-6, with 9 positions matching TRBD1. The CDR3 runs 14 residues. The junction had 3 bases not matched to a gene; V was cut back by 4 bases and J by 8 bases. Per the germline V gene, CDR1 is SGHDN and CDR2 is FVKESK. The CDR3 loop is CASSPGQGYSPLHF. CDR3 nucleotide sequence: TGTGCCAGCAGCCCCGGACAGGGGTATTCACCCCTCCACTTT.

The chain joins TRBV7-9 to TRBJ1-5; 9 bases agree with TRBD1. V trimming: 5 bases; J trimming: 3 bases; junction bases outside the gene matches: 5. The CDR3 sequence is 15 residues long. The germline CDR1 and CDR2 sequences are SEHNR and FQNEAQ (reference sequence). CDR3 in DNA: TGTGCCAGCAGCGCGACAGGGGGTGACAATCAGCCCCAGCATTTT. This sequence encodes CASSATGGDNQPQHF.

The J gene is TRBJ2-4, the V gene TRBV7-3; D may be TRBD1 (6 bases). The CDR3 loop spans 15 amino acids. Trimming took 5 bases from V and 6 from J, leaving 17 bases between them. Per germline, CDR1 SGHTA and CDR2 FQGTGA. The CDR3 protein is CASSPQQGTGNIQYF. The CDR3 DNA is TGTGCCAGCAGCCCTCAACAGGGCACAGGAAACATTCAGTACTTC.

The chain employs TRBV5-6 and TRBJ1-2, with 7 positions matching TRBD1. CDR1 is SGHDT and CDR2 is YYEEEE in the germline V gene. This CDR3 comprises 13 residues. The ends lost 2 bases at V and 6 bases at J; junction bases unmatched: 4. CDR3 bases: TGTGCCAGCAGCTTAGACAGGGCTGATGGCTACACCTTC. Translated, it gives CASSLDRADGYTF.

J is TRBJ1-2 and V is TRBV28; TRBD1 aligns across 11 bases. The CDR3 contains 14 residues. Per germline, CDR1 MDHEN and CDR2 SYDVKM. The J segment lost 5 bases and the V segment lost 3 bases, leaving 2 bases of the junction unmatched. CDR3 region: CASSFGQGAYGYTF. The CDR3 bases are TGTGCCAGCAGTTTCGGACAGGGGGCTTATGGCTACACCTTC.

Here the CDR3 reads CASSTELSYEQYF. The DNA for the CDR3 is TGTGCCAGCAGCACAGAATTAAGCTACGAGCAGTACTTC. The chain couples TRBV5-4 to TRBJ2-7, with D unclear. The CDR3 spans 13 residues. V gave up 4 bases and J gave up 3 bases, with 11 bases separating them. Germline V lookup: CDR1 SGHNT, CDR2 YYREEE (reference sequence).

The V gene is TRBV19, the J gene TRBJ2-7; 8 bases fit TRBD1. Losses at the gene ends were 5 bases for V and 2 bases for J; bases not matched to a gene: 8. There are 15 residues in the CDR3. Germline V gene lookup returns CDR1 LNHDA and CDR2 SQIVND (reference sequence). The DNA for the CDR3 is TGTGCCAGTAGTCTAGGACAGGGTTTTACCTACGAGCAGTACTTC. Translated, it gives CASSLGQGFTYEQYF.

The genes are TRBV11-1 and TRBJ1-6; 7 bases map to TRBD1. V trimming: 1 base; J trimming: 7 bases; junction bases outside the gene matches: 4. The CDR3 runs to 15 residues. The V gene's germline CDR1 is SGHAT and CDR2 FQDESV (reference sequence). The CDR3 loop reads CASSLGTGVNSPLHF. As DNA, the CDR3 is TGTGCCAGCAGCTTAGGCACAGGGGTGAATTCACCCCTCCACTTT.

J is TRBJ2-1 and V is TRBV19; 9 bases line up with TRBD2. Germline-derived CDR1 and CDR2 are LNHDA and SQIVND (reference sequence). The V and J ends lost 3 bases and 9 bases, in that order; junction bases with no gene match: 9. This CDR3 contains 15 residues. Here the CDR3 reads CASSIRAGGPVEQFF. In DNA, the CDR3 is TGTGCCAGTAGTATCAGGGCGGGGGGGCCGGTTGAGCAGTTCTTC.

The chain is built from TRBV7-2 and TRBJ2-5; tentative D call: TRBD2 (5 bases). The V end was cut by 4 bases, the J end by 4 bases, with 13 bases between. The V gene's germline CDR1 is SGHTA and CDR2 FQGNSA. The CDR3 runs 14 residues. CDR3 DNA: TGTGCCAGCAGCTCCATGGGAGCTCGAGAGACCCAGTACTTC. Protein sequence: CASSSMGARETQYF.

The chain recombines TRBV7-9 with TRBJ2-7; 9 nucleotides match TRBD1. Trimming took 8 bases from V and 2 from J; bases not matched to a gene: 7. CDR1 is SEHNR and CDR2 is FQNEAQ in the germline V gene (reference sequence). The CDR3 sequence is 14 residues long. The CDR3 bases are TGTGCCAGCGGGAGGGACAGGGACACCTACGAGCAGTACTTC. This translates into CASGRDRDTYEQYF.

The chain carries TRBV4-1 and TRBJ2-7; tentative D call: TRBD2 (5 bases). Trimming left V 0 bases short and J 3 bases short, with 15 bases between. CDR3 length equals 16 residues. Germline V gene sequence: CDR1 MGHRA, CDR2 YSYEKL. This CDR3 reads CASSQESSAEYYEQYF. CDR3 bases: TGCGCCAGCAGCCAAGAGAGTAGCGCTGAATACTACGAGCAGTACTTC.

The chain links TRBV6-5 to TRBJ2-7; the D gene is possibly TRBD1 (6 bases). Germline-derived CDR1 and CDR2 are MNHEY and SVGAGI. The CDR3 runs 14 residues. Deletions cut 7 bases from V and 4 bases from J, with 17 bases between. The chain's CDR3 is CASISRQASYEQYF. In DNA, the CDR3 is TGTGCCAGCATCTCTAGACAGGCGTCGTACGAGCAGTACTTC.

The V call is TRBV7-6, the J call TRBJ2-3; 7 bases align to TRBD1. The V and J ends lost 1 base and 2 bases, in that order; junction bases with no gene match: 6. The CDR3 is 16 residues long. The V gene's germline CDR1 is SGHVS and CDR2 FNYEAQ. The DNA of the CDR3 is TGTGCCAGCAGCTTAGTAAGGGACAGCCCCACAGATACGCAGTATTTT. Protein: CASSLVRDSPTDTQYF.